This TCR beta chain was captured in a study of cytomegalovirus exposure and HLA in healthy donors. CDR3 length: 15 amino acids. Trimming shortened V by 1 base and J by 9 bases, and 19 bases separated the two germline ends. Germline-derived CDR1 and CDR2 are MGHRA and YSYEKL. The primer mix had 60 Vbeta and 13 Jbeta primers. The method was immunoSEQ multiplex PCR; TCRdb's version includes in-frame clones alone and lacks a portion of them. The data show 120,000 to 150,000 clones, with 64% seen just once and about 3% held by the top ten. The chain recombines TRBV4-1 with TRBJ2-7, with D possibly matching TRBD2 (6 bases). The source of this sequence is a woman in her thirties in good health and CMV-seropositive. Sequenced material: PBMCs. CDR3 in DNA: TGCGCCAGCAGCCAAGCGGGGGAGCCAGAATTGGGGCAGTACTTC. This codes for CASSQAGEPELGQYF.